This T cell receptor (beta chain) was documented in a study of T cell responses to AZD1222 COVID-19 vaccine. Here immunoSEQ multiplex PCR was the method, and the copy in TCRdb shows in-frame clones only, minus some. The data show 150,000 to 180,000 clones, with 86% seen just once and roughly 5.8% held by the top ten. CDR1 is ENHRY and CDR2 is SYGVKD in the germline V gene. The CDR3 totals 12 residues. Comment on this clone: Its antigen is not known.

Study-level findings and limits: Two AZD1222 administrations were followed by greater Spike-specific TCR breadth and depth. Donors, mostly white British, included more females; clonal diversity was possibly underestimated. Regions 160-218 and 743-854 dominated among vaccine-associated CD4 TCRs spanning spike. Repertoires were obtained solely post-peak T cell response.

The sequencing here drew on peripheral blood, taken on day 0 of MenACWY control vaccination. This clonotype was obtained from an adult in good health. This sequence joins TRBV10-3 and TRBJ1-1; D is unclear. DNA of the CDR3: TGTGGATCCGGGCAGAGGCACACTGAAGCTTTCTTT. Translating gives CGSGQRHTEAFF.